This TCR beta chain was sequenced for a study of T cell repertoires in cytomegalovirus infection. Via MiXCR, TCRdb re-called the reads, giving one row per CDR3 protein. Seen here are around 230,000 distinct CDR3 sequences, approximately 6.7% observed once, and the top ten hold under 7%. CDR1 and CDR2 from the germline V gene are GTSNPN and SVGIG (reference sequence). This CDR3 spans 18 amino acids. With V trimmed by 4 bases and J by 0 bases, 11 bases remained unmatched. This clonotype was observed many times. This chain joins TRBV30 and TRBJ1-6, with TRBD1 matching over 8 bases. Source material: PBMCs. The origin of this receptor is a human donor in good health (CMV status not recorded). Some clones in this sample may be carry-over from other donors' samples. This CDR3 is CAWIGRGTGRSYNSPLHF. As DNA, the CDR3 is TGTGCCTGGATAGGTAGAGGGACAGGACGCTCCTATAATTCACCCCTCCACTTT. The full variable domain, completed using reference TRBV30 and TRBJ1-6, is SQTIHQWPATLVQPVGSPLSLECTVEGTSNPNLYWYRQAAGRGLQLLFYSVGIGQISSEVPQNLSASRPQDRQFILSSKKLLLSDSGFYLCAWIGRGTGRSYNSPLHFGNGTRLTVT.